This TCR beta chain was sequenced in a study of metastatic and nonmetastatic thyroid tumors. In its sample, this clone was seen a few times. Each patient came to thyroid surgery without any prior treatment (of any kind). Trimming took 2 bases from V and 6 from J; bases not matched to a gene: 8. The CDR3 covers 16 residues. Germline V gene lookup returns CDR1 DFQATT and CDR2 SNEGSKA (reference sequence). TCRdb re-analyzed the PCR reads using MiXCR. This table has under 6,500 clones, 34% appearing once. The sample comprised adjacent normal tissue. This receptor was obtained from a male donor with papillary thyroid cancer or a benign thyroid nodule (not recorded which). Some clones in this sample may be carry-over from other donors' samples. The genes are TRBV20-1 and TRBJ2-7; 15 bases align to TRBD2. The CDR3 sequence: CSARRGLAGGPSEQYF. The CDR3 DNA follows: TGCAGTGCTAGACGAGGACTAGCGGGAGGGCCGTCCGAGCAGTACTTC.